The T cell receptor (beta chain) described here comes from a study of low-dose radiotherapy and immunotherapy resistance in tumors. Study information: 1 Gy per fraction was delivered to Cohort 2 every two weeks, for 13 Gy total over 26 weeks.

The time point was: before trial treatment. This clonotype occurred many times. Gene-specific TRAV and TRBV primers were used for first-strand cDNA, covering alpha and beta chains. Both a constant-region primer and a V-primer adapter served to amplify TCRs across around 20 PCR cycles. Each CDR3 protein is one row after TCRdb ran MiXCR on the reads. This sample yields 64,000 or so distinct CDR3 sequences, of which roughly 30% are seen a single time; 8.5% to 14% belongs to the top ten. There are 12 residues in the CDR3. Germline assignment: CDR1 SQVTM and CDR2 ANQGSEA. V was clipped by 6 bases and J by 0 bases; unmatched bases: 2.

This sequence joins TRBV29-1 and TRBJ2-7; TRBD1 aligns across 7 bases. Here the sequenced sample was PBMCs, taken before treatment. This receptor was obtained from a female donor with ovarian cancer. The chain's CDR3 is CSVGTVSYEQYF. In DNA, the CDR3 is TGCAGCGTAGGGACAGTCTCCTACGAGCAGTACTTC.